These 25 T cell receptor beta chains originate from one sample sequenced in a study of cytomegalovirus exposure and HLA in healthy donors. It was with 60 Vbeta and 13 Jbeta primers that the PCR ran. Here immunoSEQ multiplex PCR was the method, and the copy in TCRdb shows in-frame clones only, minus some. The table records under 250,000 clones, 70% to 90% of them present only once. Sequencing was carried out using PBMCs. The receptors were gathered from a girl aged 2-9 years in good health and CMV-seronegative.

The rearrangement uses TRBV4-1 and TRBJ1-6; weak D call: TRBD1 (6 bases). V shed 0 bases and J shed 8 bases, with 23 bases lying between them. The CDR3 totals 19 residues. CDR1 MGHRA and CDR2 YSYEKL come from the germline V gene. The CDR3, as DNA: TGCGCCAGCAGCCAAGATTTGGGAACAGGGATTAATCCGGATTCACCCCTCCACTTT. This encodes CASSQDLGTGINPDSPLHF.

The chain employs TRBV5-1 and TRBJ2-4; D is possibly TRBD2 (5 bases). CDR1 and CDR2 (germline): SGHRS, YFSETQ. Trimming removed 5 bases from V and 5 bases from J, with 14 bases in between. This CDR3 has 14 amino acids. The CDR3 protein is CASREVGSQNIQYF. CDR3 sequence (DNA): TGCGCCAGCAGGGAGGTTGGGAGCCAAAACATTCAGTACTTC.

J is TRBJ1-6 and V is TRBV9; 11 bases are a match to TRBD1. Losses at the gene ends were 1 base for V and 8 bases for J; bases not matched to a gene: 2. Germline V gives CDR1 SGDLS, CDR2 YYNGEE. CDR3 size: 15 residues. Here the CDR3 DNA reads TGTGCCAGCAGCGTAACGGGACAGGGGGATTCACCCCTCCACTTT. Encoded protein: CASSVTGQGDSPLHF.

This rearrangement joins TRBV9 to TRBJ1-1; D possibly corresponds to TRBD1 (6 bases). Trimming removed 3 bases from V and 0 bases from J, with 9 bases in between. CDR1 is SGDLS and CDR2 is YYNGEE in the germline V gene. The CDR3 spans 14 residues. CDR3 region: CASSARTVNTEAFF. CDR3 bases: TGTGCCAGCAGCGCCCGGACAGTGAACACTGAAGCTTTCTTT.

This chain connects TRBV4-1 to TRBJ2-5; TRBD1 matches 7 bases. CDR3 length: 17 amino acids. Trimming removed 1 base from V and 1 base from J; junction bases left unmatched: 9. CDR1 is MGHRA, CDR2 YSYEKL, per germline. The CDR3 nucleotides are TGCGCCAGCAGCCAAGCGAGGGGGCCCCCTGTCCAAGAGACCCAGTACTTC. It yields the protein CASSQARGPPVQETQYF.

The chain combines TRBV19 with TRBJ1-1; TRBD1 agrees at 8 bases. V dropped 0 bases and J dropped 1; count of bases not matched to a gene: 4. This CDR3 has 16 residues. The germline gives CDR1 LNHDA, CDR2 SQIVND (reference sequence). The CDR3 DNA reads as TGTGCCAGTAGTATAGACAGGGGGCGCGGGAACACTGAAGCTTTCTTT. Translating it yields CASSIDRGRGNTEAFF.

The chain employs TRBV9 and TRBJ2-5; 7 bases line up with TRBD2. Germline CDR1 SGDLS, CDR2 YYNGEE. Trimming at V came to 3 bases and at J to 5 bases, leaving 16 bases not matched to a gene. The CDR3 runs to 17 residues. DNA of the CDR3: TGTGCCAGCAGCGAGTTCCCGCGCGGGGGTTCGAGGGAGACCCAGTACTTC. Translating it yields CASSEFPRGGSRETQYF.

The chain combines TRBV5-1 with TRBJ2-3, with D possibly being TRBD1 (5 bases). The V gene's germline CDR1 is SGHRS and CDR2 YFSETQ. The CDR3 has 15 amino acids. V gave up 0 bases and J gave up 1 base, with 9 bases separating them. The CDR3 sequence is CASSLEGAGTDTQYF. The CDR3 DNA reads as TGCGCCAGCAGCTTGGAAGGGGCCGGCACAGATACGCAGTATTTT.

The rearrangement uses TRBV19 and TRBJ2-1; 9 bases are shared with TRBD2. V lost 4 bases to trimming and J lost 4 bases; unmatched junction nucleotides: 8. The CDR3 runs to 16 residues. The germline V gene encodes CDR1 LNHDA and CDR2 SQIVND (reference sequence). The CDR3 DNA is TGTGCCAGTAGTACCCAGGTAGCGGGGGCTTACAATGAGCAGTTCTTC. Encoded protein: CASSTQVAGAYNEQFF.

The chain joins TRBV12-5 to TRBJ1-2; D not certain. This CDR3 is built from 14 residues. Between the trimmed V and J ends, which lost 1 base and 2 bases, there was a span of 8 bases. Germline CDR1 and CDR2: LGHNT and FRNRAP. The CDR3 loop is CASGLDGPNYGYTF. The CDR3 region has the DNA TGTGCTAGTGGTTTGGATGGCCCGAACTATGGCTACACCTTC.

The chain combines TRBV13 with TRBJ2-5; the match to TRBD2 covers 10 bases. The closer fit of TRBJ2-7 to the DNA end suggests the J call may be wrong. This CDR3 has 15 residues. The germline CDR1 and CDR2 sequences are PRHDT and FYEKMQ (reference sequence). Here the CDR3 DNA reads TGTGCCAGCAGCTTAGGCCTAGCGGGAGTCTACGAGCAGTACTTC. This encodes CASSLGLAGVYEQYF.

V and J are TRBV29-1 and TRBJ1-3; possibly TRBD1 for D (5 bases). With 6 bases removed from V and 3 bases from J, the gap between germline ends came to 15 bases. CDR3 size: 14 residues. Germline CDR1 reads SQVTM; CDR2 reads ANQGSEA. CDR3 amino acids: CSVRAGGLGNTIYF. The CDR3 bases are TGCAGCGTGAGGGCCGGGGGACTTGGAAACACCATATATTTT.

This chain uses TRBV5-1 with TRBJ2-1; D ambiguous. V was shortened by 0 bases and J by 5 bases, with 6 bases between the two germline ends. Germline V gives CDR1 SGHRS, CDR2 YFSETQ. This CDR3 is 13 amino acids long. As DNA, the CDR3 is TGCGCCAGCAGCTTGGATTCCAACAATGAGCAGTTCTTC. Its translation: CASSLDSNNEQFF.

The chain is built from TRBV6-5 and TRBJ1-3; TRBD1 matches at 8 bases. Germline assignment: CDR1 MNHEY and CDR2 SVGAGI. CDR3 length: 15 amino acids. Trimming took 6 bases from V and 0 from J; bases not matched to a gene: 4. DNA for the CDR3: TGTGCCAGCAGCCCGGACAGGGCCTCTGGAAACACCATATATTTT. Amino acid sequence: CASSPDRASGNTIYF.

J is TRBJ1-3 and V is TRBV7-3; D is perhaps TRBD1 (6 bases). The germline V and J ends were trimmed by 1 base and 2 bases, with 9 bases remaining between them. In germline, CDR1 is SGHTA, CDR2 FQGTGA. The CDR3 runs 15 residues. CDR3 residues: CASSLRAGAGNTIYF. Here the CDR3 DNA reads TGTGCCAGCAGCTTAAGAGCAGGGGCTGGAAACACCATATATTTT.

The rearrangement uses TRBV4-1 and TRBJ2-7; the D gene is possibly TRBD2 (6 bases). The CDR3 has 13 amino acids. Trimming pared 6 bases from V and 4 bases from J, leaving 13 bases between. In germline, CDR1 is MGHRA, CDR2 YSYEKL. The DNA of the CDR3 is TGCGCCAGCAGTTTGACTAGATGGTACGAGCAGTACTTC. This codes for CASSLTRWYEQYF.

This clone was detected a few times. CDR3 in DNA: TGTGCCAGCAGGGGACAGTTGGGGAACACTGAAGCTTTCTTT. It yields the protein CASRGQLGNTEAFF. This chain joins TRBV2 and TRBJ1-1; 7 nucleotides align to TRBD1. Trimming cost V 6 bases and J 1 base; bases outside gene matches: 5. The CDR3 is made up of 14 amino acids. CDR1 is SNHLY and CDR2 is FYNNEI in the germline V gene.

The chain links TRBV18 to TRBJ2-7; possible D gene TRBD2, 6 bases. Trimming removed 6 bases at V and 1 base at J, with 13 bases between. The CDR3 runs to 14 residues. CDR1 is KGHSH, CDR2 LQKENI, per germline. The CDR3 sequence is CASSYGSGSYEQYF. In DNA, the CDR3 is TGTGCCAGCTCCTACGGTAGCGGATCCTACGAGCAGTACTTC. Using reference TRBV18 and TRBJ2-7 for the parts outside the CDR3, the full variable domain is NAGVMQNPRHLVRRRGQEARLRCSPMKGHSHVYWYRQLPEEGLKFMVYLQKENIIDESGMPKERFSAEFPKEGPSILRIQQVVRGDSAAYFCASSYGSGSYEQYFGPGTRLTVT.

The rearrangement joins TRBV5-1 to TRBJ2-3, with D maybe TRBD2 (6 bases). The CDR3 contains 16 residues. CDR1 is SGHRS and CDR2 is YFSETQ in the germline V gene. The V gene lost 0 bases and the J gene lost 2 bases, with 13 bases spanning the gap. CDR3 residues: CASSLDQAGFTDTQYF. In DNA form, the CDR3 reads TGCGCCAGCAGCTTGGATCAAGCGGGTTTCACAGATACGCAGTATTTT.

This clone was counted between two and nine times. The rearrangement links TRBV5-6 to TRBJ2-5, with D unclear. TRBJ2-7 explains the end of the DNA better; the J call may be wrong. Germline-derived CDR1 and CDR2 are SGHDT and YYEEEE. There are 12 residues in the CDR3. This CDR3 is CASSFLSYEQYF. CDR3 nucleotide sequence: TGTGCCAGCAGCTTTCTCTCCTACGAGCAGTACTTC.

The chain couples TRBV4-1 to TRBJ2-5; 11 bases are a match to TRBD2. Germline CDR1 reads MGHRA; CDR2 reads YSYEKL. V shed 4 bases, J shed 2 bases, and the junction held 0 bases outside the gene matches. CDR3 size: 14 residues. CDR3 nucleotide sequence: TGCGCCAGCAGCCGACTAGCGGGACAAGAGACCCAGTACTTC. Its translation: CASSRLAGQETQYF.

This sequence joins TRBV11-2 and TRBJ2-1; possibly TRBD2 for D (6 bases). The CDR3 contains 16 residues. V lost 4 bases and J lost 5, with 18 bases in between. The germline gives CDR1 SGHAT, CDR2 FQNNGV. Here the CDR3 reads CASSSGGTTINNEQFF. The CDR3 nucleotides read TGTGCCAGCAGCTCCGGAGGGACCACAATAAACAATGAGCAGTTCTTC.

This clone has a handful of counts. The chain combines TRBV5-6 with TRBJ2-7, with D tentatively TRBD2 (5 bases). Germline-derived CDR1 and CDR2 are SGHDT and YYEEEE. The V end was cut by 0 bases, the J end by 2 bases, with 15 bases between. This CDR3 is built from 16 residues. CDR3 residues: CASSLAKGVKAYEQYF. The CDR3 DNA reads TGTGCCAGCAGCTTGGCCAAGGGAGTTAAGGCCTACGAGCAGTACTTC.

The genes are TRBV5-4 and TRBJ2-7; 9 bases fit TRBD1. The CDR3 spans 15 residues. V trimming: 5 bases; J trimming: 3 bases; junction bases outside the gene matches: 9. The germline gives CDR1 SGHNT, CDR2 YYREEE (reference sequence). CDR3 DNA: TGTGCCAGCAGGGTGGGACAGGGAGGGTACTACGAGCAGTACTTC. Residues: CASRVGQGGYYEQYF.

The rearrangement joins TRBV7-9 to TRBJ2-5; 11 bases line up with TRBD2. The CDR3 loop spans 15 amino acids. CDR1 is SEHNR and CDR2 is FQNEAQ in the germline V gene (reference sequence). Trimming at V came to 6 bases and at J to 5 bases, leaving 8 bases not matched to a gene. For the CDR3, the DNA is TGTGCCAGCAGGAGTGGACTAGCGGGTCAGGAGACCCAGTACTTC. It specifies CASRSGLAGQETQYF.